The clone carrying this T cell receptor beta chain was seen many times. The sample originates from a study of regulatory T cells in long-lasting Graves disease. Indicated time point: newly diagnosed GD, antithyroid drugs for less than 3 months. RNA isolated from PBMCs was used to make the TCR library. CDR3-region Arm-PCR and iRepertoire HTBI primers produced the TCR beta libraries. TCRdb reprocessed the multiplex PCR reads via MiXCR and lists one record per CDR3 protein. The sample shows about 620,000 distinct CDR3 sequences, around 15% of them seen only once. The sample was also linked to a second study, of T cells in Graves' hyperthyroidism and ophthalmopathy. Per that paper: When the TCR CDR3 underwent first-round RT-PCR, the HTBI primer set was used. Clonotypes that were expanded in thyroid above 0.001 mostly appeared in blood too.

The receptor's source is a woman aged 25 to 39 with Graves disease. The specimen comprised peripheral blood mononuclear cells (PBMCs), sampled at new diagnosis, from a patient treated with antithyroid drugs.

The CDR3 spells CASSLVAGISSYEQYF. CDR3 sequence (DNA): TGTGCCAGCAGCTTAGTAGCGGGGATTAGCTCCTACGAGCAGTACTTC. The chain links TRBV7-8 to TRBJ2-7, with TRBD2 identical over 8 bases. The germline gives CDR1 SGHVS, CDR2 FQNEAQ. Germline trimming cut 1 base from V and 0 bases from J; bases unmatched to any gene: 5. CDR3 length: 16 amino acids.